Below are 5 T cell receptor beta chains sequenced from a single sample in a study of cytomegalovirus exposure and HLA in healthy donors. The PCR contained 60 Vbeta and 13 Jbeta primers. Profiling relied on immunoSEQ multiplex PCR, and the TCRdb table lists in-frame clones only, not all of them. The table has about 110,000 clones, 55% to 70% seen once. The sequenced sample was PBMCs. The origin of the receptors is a woman in her 30s in good health and CMV-seronegative.

The genes are TRBV4-3 and TRBJ2-7, with 8 bases fitting TRBD1. V dropped 1 base and J dropped 3; count of bases not matched to a gene: 5. CDR3 length equals 15 residues. Germline V gene lookup returns CDR1 LGHNA and CDR2 YSLEER. CDR3 in amino acids: CASSQGQGSGYEQYF. The CDR3 bases are TGCGCCAGCAGCCAAGGACAGGGGTCGGGCTACGAGCAGTACTTC.

The chain joins TRBV5-4 to TRBJ2-2; maybe TRBD1 (5 bases). CDR3 length: 13 residues. From germline, CDR1 is SGHNT and CDR2 YYREEE (reference sequence). The V end was cut by 4 bases, the J end by 7 bases, with 11 bases between. The CDR3 sequence: CASSPWGRGELFF. DNA of the CDR3: TGTGCCAGCAGCCCCTGGGGCCGCGGGGAGCTGTTTTTT.

The rearrangement uses TRBV7-2 and TRBJ2-5, with 11 bases that match TRBD2. Germline assignment: CDR1 SGHTA and CDR2 FQGNSA. This CDR3 has 16 residues. V was clipped by 5 bases and J by 1 base; unmatched bases: 6. CDR3 residues: CASSLVAGGGQETQYF. DNA for the CDR3: TGTGCCAGCAGCCTCGTAGCGGGAGGGGGCCAAGAGACCCAGTACTTC.

This chain links TRBV6-1 with TRBJ2-7, with 7 bases matching TRBD2. The trim removed 1 base at V and 3 bases at J, leaving 6 bases unmatched. The CDR3 totals 15 residues. Per the germline V gene, CDR1 is MNHNS and CDR2 is SASEGT. Written as DNA, the CDR3 is TGTGCCAGCAGTGAAGGGTGGGGGGGGTTCTACGAGCAGTACTTC. This gives the protein CASSEGWGGFYEQYF.

The CDR3 is CASSLIGSSYNEQFF. CDR3 sequence (DNA): TGTGCCAGCAGCTTAATTGGGAGCTCCTACAATGAGCAGTTCTTC. The V and J genes are TRBV7-3 and TRBJ2-1; TRBD2 might be the D (5 bases). CDR3 size: 15 residues. The ends were cut back, 1 base at V and 0 bases at J, with 7 bases in the middle. Germline V CDR1 and CDR2: SGHTA, FQGTGA.